Listed below are T cell receptor beta chains from one sample, sequenced in a study of cytomegalovirus exposure and HLA in healthy donors. The method was immunoSEQ multiplex PCR; TCRdb's version includes in-frame clones alone and lacks a portion of them. Its listing shows roughly 57,000 clones. The sample taken for sequencing was PBMCs. These receptor sequences come from a man between 18 and 35 years old in good health and CMV-seropositive. CDR3s include the opening cysteine and the closing phenylalanine or tryptophan.

CAWRMGRNTIYF	TRBV30	TRBJ1-3
CASSIRRGTQYF	TRBV11-3	TRBJ2-5
CASSLLNRGTGQPQHF	TRBV28	TRBJ1-5
CASSLIGGQDYGYTF	TRBV7-2	TRBJ1-2
CASSLRQGSDTQYF	TRBV5-4	TRBJ2-3
CASSEAGDQPQHF	TRBV10-1	TRBJ1-5
CASEPGTGANQPQHF	TRBV6-1	TRBJ1-5
CASEDRGNQPQHF	TRBV6-1	TRBJ1-5
CSVAPRLAGVGEQYF	TRBV29-1	TRBJ2-7
CASSSPGQRAPDTQYF	TRBV27	TRBJ2-3
CASSYRGPENTEAFF	TRBV6-5	TRBJ1-1
CASKGTGVNTEAFF	TRBV27	TRBJ1-1
CASSPGGPSFATNEKLFF	TRBV19	TRBJ1-4
CASSQDSGGNGYGYTF	TRBV4-1	TRBJ1-2
CASSRSRVNTF	TRBV2	TRBJ1-2
CASRAARGSYEQYF	TRBV27	TRBJ2-7
CASSGLAGLHNEQFF	TRBV9	TRBJ2-1
CSVDPPEGYGYTF	TRBV29-1	TRBJ1-2
CASSPWTGKDTEAFF	TRBV27	TRBJ1-1
CASSRDSLTDTQYF	TRBV5-4	TRBJ2-3
CASSFGTGYNEQFF	TRBV19	TRBJ2-1
CASSSTGEAFF	TRBV27	TRBJ1-1